Listed here are 27 T cell receptor beta chains from one sample, sequenced in a study of blood T cell repertoires in COVID-19 (dated by TCRdb to 2020 to 2022). Library method: the immunoSEQ multiplex PCR assay. TCRdb re-hosts the immuneACCESS table, in-frame sequences only. Its copies lack some clones; in the studies checked, an unresolved V gene accounts for under half of them, and the cause for the rest is not known. Recorded for this sample are more than 70,000 clones; 75% to 90% of them occurred a single time. The ten biggest clones cover over 15% of the sample. Sequences were obtained from peripheral blood. These receptors originate from a woman older than 75 with acute or convalescent COVID-19.

This clone has only one observation. The chain employs TRBV5-1 and TRBJ2-6; 7 bases agree with TRBD1. From germline, CDR1 is SGHRS and CDR2 YFSETQ. The CDR3 contains 15 residues. V lost 4 bases, J lost 4 bases, and 5 bases stayed unmatched. The chain's CDR3 is CASSADRAGANVLTF. For the CDR3, the DNA is TGCGCCAGCAGCGCCGACAGGGCAGGGGCCAACGTCCTGACTTTC.

The V and J genes are TRBV2 and TRBJ2-5; 9 nucleotides agree with TRBD2. The CDR3 is made up of 13 amino acids. After removal of 6 bases from V and 5 bases from J, the junction contained 4 bases not matched to a gene. Germline CDR1 SNHLY, CDR2 FYNNEI. The CDR3, as DNA: TGTGCCAGCAGAGGGACTAGCTGGGAGACCCAGTACTTC. It yields the protein CASRGTSWETQYF.

This clone occurred a few times. The gene calls are TRBV28 and TRBJ2-7; 7 bases match TRBD1. The CDR3 is 13 residues long. Germline CDR1 and CDR2: MDHEN and SYDVKM. V was pared by 5 bases and J by 7 bases, with 8 bases of the junction left unmatched. CDR3 coding DNA: TGTGCCAGCAGTCTCGGGACAGCTGGGGAGCAGTACTTC. This translates into CASSLGTAGEQYF.

V gene TRBV30 combines with J gene TRBJ1-2; D unresolved. With 1 base removed from V and 14 bases from J, the gap between germline ends came to 11 bases. Germline CDR1 and CDR2: GTSNPN and SVGIG (reference sequence). The CDR3 runs to 10 residues. In DNA, the CDR3 is TGTGCCTGGAGTGGGAGAGTTGTAACCTTC. It specifies CAWSGRVVTF.

A single count supports this clone. The gene calls are TRBV6-5 and TRBJ2-7; 13 bases fit TRBD2. V was pared by 6 bases and J by 9 bases, with 11 bases of the junction left unmatched. The CDR3 loop spans 15 amino acids. In germline, CDR1 is MNHEY, CDR2 SVGAGI. CDR3 DNA: TGTGCCAGCAGACCGACTAGCGGGGGGCCCCAGGCGCAGTACTTC. Translating it yields CASRPTSGGPQAQYF.

The V gene is TRBV6-5, the J gene TRBJ2-7; D is possibly TRBD2 (5 bases). V was trimmed by 2 bases and J by 2 bases, leaving 13 bases between them. Germline lookup yields CDR1 MNHEY and CDR2 SVGAGI. The CDR3 totals 15 residues. CDR3 loop: CASSYRRGTPYEQYF. CDR3 DNA: TGTGCCAGCAGTTACCGCCGGGGAACCCCCTACGAGCAGTACTTC.

J is TRBJ2-1 and V is TRBV7-2; TRBD2 might be the D (6 bases). CDR3 length equals 13 residues. Germline V lookup: CDR1 SGHTA, CDR2 FQGNSA. V lost 1 base, J lost 13 bases, and 14 bases lay in between. The CDR3 spells CASSLVLVSGQFF. CDR3 nucleotides: TGTGCCAGCAGCTTAGTGCTAGTTAGCGGCCAGTTCTTC.

This chain joins TRBV19 and TRBJ1-1; a possible D gene is TRBD1 (6 bases). V was cut by 1 base and J by 5 bases, with 11 bases left in between. The CDR3 length is 14 residues. Germline loops: CDR1 LNHDA, CDR2 SQIVND (reference sequence). CDR3 loop: CASSIGGTSTEAFF. CDR3 coding DNA: TGTGCCAGTAGTATAGGAGGGACAAGTACTGAAGCTTTCTTT. The full variable domain, in which reference TRBV19 and TRBJ1-1 provide the parts outside the CDR3, is DGGITQSPKYLFRKEGQNVTLSCEQNLNHDAMYWYRQDPGQGLRLIYYSQIVNDFQKGDIAEGYSVSREKKESFPLTVTSAQKNPTAFYLCASSIGGTSTEAFFGQGTRLTVV.

The chain links TRBV6-5 to TRBJ2-7; 10 positions agree with TRBD2. Germline V gene lookup returns CDR1 MNHEY and CDR2 SVGAGI. V dropped 6 bases and J dropped 4; count of bases not matched to a gene: 6. This CDR3 is 14 amino acids long. This CDR3 is CASSVAGGGYEQYF. CDR3 DNA sequence: TGTGCCAGCAGCGTAGCGGGGGGCGGGTACGAGCAGTACTTC.

This chain uses TRBV6-5 with TRBJ2-1; D perhaps matches TRBD1 (6 bases). The germline V and J ends were trimmed by 4 bases and 7 bases, with 11 bases remaining between them. Germline V gene lookup returns CDR1 MNHEY and CDR2 SVGAGI. This CDR3 contains 13 residues. CDR3 DNA sequence: TGTGCCAGCAGTTTTACAGGGTTAAATGAGCAGTTCTTC. Its protein is CASSFTGLNEQFF.

This chain uses TRBV5-1 with TRBJ2-7, with D tentatively TRBD1 (6 bases). Germline CDR1 and CDR2: SGHRS and YFSETQ. This CDR3 is built from 13 residues. The germline V and J ends were trimmed by 4 bases and 4 bases, with 12 bases remaining between them. The CDR3 DNA is TGCGCCAGCAGCCTTACAGGGATTTACGAGCAGTACTTC. It codes for CASSLTGIYEQYF.

This chain links TRBV9 with TRBJ1-6; D unresolved. Germline V CDR1 and CDR2: SGDLS, YYNGEE. V lost 0 bases to trimming and J lost 5 bases, with 9 bases between them. The CDR3 consists of 15 residues. CDR3 nucleotides: TGTGCCAGCAGCGTAGGAGAGGAACATAATTCACCCCTCCACTTT. Amino acid sequence: CASSVGEEHNSPLHF.

The CDR3 DNA reads as TGCAGTGCTAGTTTCAGGGGGGATCAGCCCCAGCATTTT. The encoded protein is CSASFRGDQPQHF. J is TRBJ1-5 and V is TRBV20-1; TRBD1 matches 7 bases. Germline V gene sequence: CDR1 DFQATT, CDR2 SNEGSKA (reference sequence). V gave up 3 bases and J gave up 5 bases; unmatched junction bases: 4. The CDR3 is 13 residues long.

The rearrangement joins TRBV5-1 to TRBJ1-4, with a weak D call TRBD1 (6 bases). The CDR3 has 14 residues. Germline loops: CDR1 SGHRS, CDR2 YFSETQ. Trimming left V 3 bases short and J 3 bases short, with 9 bases between. The CDR3 sequence: CASSWDNSNEKLFF. The CDR3 coding sequence is TGCGCCAGCAGCTGGGACAACTCTAATGAAAAACTGTTTTTT.

The chain combines TRBV5-4 with TRBJ1-4; 10 nucleotides match TRBD1. Per germline, CDR1 SGHNT and CDR2 YYREEE (reference sequence). The CDR3 length is 16 residues. Trimming removed 0 bases from V and 5 bases from J; junction bases left unmatched: 4. CDR3: CASSLAGGQGNEKLFF. As DNA, the CDR3 is TGTGCCAGCAGCTTGGCCGGGGGACAGGGGAATGAAAAACTGTTTTTT.

The chain links TRBV18 to TRBJ1-3; 9 bases fit TRBD1. The V segment lost 3 bases and the J segment 5 bases; nucleotides outside the gene matches: 5. CDR3 size: 15 residues. Per germline, CDR1 KGHSH and CDR2 LQKENI. In DNA, the CDR3 is TGTGCCAGCTCACCGGAGACAGGGGGTAGAAACACCATATATTTT. Its protein product is CASSPETGGRNTIYF. The full variable domain, its missing parts supplied by reference TRBV18 and TRBJ1-3, is NAGVMQNPRHLVRRRGQEARLRCSPMKGHSHVYWYRQLPEEGLKFMVYLQKENIIDESGMPKERFSAEFPKEGPSILRIQQVVRGDSAAYFCASSPETGGRNTIYFGEGSWLTVV.

This clone was observed a handful of times. The CDR3 loop is CASTEKGGIPVEQFF. The CDR3 nucleotides read TGTGCCAGCACCGAGAAGGGGGGGATACCAGTGGAGCAGTTCTTC. The chain couples TRBV2 to TRBJ2-1, with D maybe TRBD2 (7 bases). The V and J ends lost 7 bases and 10 bases respectively, with 23 bases between them. CDR1 SNHLY and CDR2 FYNNEI come from the germline V gene. The CDR3 is 15 residues long.

V gene TRBV9 combines with J gene TRBJ1-4, with D unresolved. Germline V gene sequence: CDR1 SGDLS, CDR2 YYNGEE. This CDR3 comprises 14 residues. Deletions cut 3 bases from V and 0 bases from J, with 6 bases between. CDR3 in amino acids: CASSDRPTNEKLFF. CDR3 coding DNA: TGTGCCAGCAGCGACAGACCAACTAATGAAAAACTGTTTTTT.

The CDR3 reads CASSAQQGTGTYGYTF. The CDR3 bases are TGTGCCAGCAGCGCCCAACAGGGGACCGGCACCTATGGCTACACCTTC. This rearrangement joins TRBV9 to TRBJ1-2; 7 bases agree with TRBD1. Losses at the gene ends were 3 bases for V and 4 bases for J; bases not matched to a gene: 12. The CDR3 totals 16 residues. Germline V gene data show CDR1 as SGDLS and CDR2 as YYNGEE.

Here the CDR3 DNA reads TGTGCCAGCAGTGACGACGACAGCTACAATGAGCAGTTCTTC. This sequence encodes CASSDDDSYNEQFF. The J gene is TRBJ2-1, the V gene TRBV6-4; D may be TRBD1 (5 bases). Germline V gene sequence: CDR1 MRHNA, CDR2 SNTAGT. The CDR3 runs to 14 residues. V lost 2 bases and J 3 bases, leaving 8 bases between the germline ends.

The chain couples TRBV4-1 to TRBJ1-2; a weak D match, TRBD1 (6 bases). V shed 0 bases and J shed 3 bases, with 14 bases lying between them. CDR1 and CDR2 (germline): MGHRA, YSYEKL. CDR3 length equals 16 residues. CDR3 nucleotide sequence: TGCGCCAGCAGCCAAGAGATAAACAGGGTGGACTATGGCTACACCTTC. It yields the protein CASSQEINRVDYGYTF.

The chain links TRBV2 to TRBJ1-5; no clear D gene. CDR1 is SNHLY, CDR2 FYNNEI, per germline. This CDR3 comprises 15 residues. The V and J ends lost 7 bases and 1 base respectively, with 14 bases between them. The DNA for the CDR3 is TGTGCCAGCAAGGCGGAGGGCGGGAGCAATCAGCCCCAGCATTTT. Protein: CASKAEGGSNQPQHF. Combining the CDR3 with reference TRBV2 and TRBJ1-5 gives the whole variable domain EPEVTQTPSHQVTQMGQEVILRCVPISNHLYFYWYRQILGQKVEFLVSFYNNEISEKSEIFDDQFSVERPDGSNFTLKIRSTKLEDSAMYFCASKAEGGSNQPQHFGDGTRLSIL.

The CDR3, as DNA: TGTGCCAGCAATACAGGGGGGCCCGGGGAGCTGTTTTTT. It yields the protein CASNTGGPGELFF. The V gene is TRBV6-6, the J gene TRBJ2-2, with 8 bases aligning to TRBD1. Trimming removed 7 bases from V and 6 bases from J; junction bases left unmatched: 4. This CDR3 comprises 13 residues. Germline loops: CDR1 MNHNY, CDR2 SVGAGI (reference sequence).

In regard to this clone: One end of the junction fails to match germline, which may point to a read error. V gene TRBV19 combines with J gene TRBJ1-1; D is undetermined. The CDR3 totals 14 residues. The germline gives CDR1 LNHDA, CDR2 SQIVND (reference sequence). The chain's CDR3 is CASSIGSGNSEAFF. The CDR3 DNA is TGTGCCAGTAGTATAGGATCGGGGAACAGTGAAGCTTTCTTT.

This clone has a handful of counts. The V and J genes are TRBV7-3 and TRBJ2-1, with D possibly TRBD1 on 6 matching bases. There are 14 residues in the CDR3. The V end was cut by 2 bases, the J end by 1 base, with 6 bases between. Germline values: CDR1 SGHTA, CDR2 FQGTGA. In nucleotides, the CDR3 is TGTGCCAGCAGCTTAGGGACATCCTACAATGAGCAGTTCTTC. Residues: CASSLGTSYNEQFF. Full variable domain (missing parts from reference TRBV7-3 and TRBJ2-1): GAGVSQTPSNKVTEKGKYVELRCDPISGHTALYWYRQSLGQGPEFLIYFQGTGAADDSGLPNDRFFAVRPEGSVSTLKIQRTERGDSAVYLCASSLGTSYNEQFFGPGTRLTVL.

On this clone: This sample includes further DNA sequences coding for the same CDR3. The chain has TRBV4-2 and TRBJ1-1; TRBD1 matches at 9 bases. Germline trimming cut 1 base from V and 4 bases from J; bases unmatched to any gene: 1. Germline values: CDR1 LGHNA, CDR2 YNFKEQ. The CDR3 contains 14 residues. The CDR3 DNA follows: TGTGCCAGCAGCCAAGGACAGGGGGGCACTGAAGCTTTCTTT. Protein sequence: CASSQGQGGTEAFF.

V and J are TRBV10-3 and TRBJ2-5; D gene unclear. CDR1 is ENHRY, CDR2 SYGVKD, per germline. Trimming cost V 6 bases and J 2 bases, with 7 bases left between them. This CDR3 contains 12 residues. CDR3 sequence reads: CAIRGAQETQYF. CDR3 coding DNA: TGTGCCATCAGAGGAGCACAAGAGACCCAGTACTTC.